Here is one TCR beta chain with its context. Its antigen is not known. Treatment here: oral pan-JAK inhibitor, 5-10 mg twice daily. The authors extracted RNA and reverse transcribed it into cDNA as the sequencing template. Libraries were prepared by immunoSEQ multiplex PCR; TCRdb keeps only in-frame clonotypes and omits some of them. The sample includes about 120,000 clones, roughly 50% of them seen just once. These data come from a study of CD8+ T cells in alopecia areata. In the study overall: Tofacitinib administration to treated patients was oral, at 5 to 10 mg twice daily. Scoring of treated patients' severity used the percentage of affected scalp area.

The CDR3 contains 16 residues. Trimming removed 5 bases at V and 4 bases at J, with 21 bases between. Germline CDR1 SGHRS, CDR2 YFSETQ. Study-wide results and caveats: While tofacitinib was given, many expanded lesional clones persisted in scalp and blood. Given one nonresponder, whether baseline CD8+ expansion relates to response remains uncertain.

This clonotype originated in a human donor with alopecia areata. The input for sequencing was CD8+ T cells sorted from blood, taken at week 24, from a patient treated with tofacitinib. The V gene is TRBV5-1, the J gene TRBJ1-2; D is possibly TRBD1 (6 bases). The CDR3 here is CASSNEGERLFYGYTF. The CDR3 coding sequence is TGCGCCAGCAGTAATGAGGGGGAGCGGCTATTCTATGGCTACACCTTC.